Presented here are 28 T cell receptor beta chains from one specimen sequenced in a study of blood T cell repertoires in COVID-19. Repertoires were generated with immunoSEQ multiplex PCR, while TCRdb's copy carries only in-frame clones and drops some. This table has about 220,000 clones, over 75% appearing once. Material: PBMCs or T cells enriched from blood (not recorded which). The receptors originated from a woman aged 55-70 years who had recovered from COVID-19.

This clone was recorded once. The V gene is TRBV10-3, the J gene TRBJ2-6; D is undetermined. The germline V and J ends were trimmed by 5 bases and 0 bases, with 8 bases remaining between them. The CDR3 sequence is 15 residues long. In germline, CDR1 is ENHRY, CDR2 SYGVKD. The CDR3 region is CAISQAGSGANVLTF. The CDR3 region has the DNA TGTGCCATCAGTCAGGCAGGCTCTGGGGCCAACGTCCTGACTTTC.

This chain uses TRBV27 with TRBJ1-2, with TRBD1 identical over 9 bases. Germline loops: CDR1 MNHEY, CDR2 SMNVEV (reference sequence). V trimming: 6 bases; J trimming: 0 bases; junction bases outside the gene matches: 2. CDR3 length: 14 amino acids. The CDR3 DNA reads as TGTGCCAGCAGGGGACAGGGAGCTAACTATGGCTACACCTTC. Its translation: CASRGQGANYGYTF.

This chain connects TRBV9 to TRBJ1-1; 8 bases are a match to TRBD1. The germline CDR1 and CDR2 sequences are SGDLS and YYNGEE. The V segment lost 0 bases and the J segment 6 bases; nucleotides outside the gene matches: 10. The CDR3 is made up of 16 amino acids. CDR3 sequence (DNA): TGTGCCAGCAGCGTAGGGCAGGGGGCGCAGGGTGCTGAAGCTTTCTTT. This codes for CASSVGQGAQGAEAFF.

The CDR3 sequence is CASSHLAVNTEAFF. The CDR3 bases are TGTGCCAGCAGCCACCTCGCAGTGAACACTGAAGCTTTCTTT. The J gene is TRBJ1-1, the V gene TRBV3-1 (or the pseudogene TRBV3-2); unclear D gene. Trimming cost V 3 bases and J 0 bases, with 8 bases left between them. This CDR3 region has 14 residues. Germline lookup yields CDR1 LGHDT and CDR2 YNNKEL (reference sequence).

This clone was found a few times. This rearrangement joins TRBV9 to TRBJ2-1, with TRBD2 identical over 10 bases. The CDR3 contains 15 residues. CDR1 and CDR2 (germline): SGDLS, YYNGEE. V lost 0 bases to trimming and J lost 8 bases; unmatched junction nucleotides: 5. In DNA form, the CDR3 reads TGTGCCAGCAGCGTAGGGTTAGCGGGAGGCCATGAGCAGTTCTTC. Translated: CASSVGLAGGHEQFF.

The CDR3 DNA is TGTGCCAGCAGTGAACAGGGCTCCAACTATGGCTACACCTTC. Translating gives CASSEQGSNYGYTF. The rearrangement uses TRBV2 and TRBJ1-2; a weak D match, TRBD1 (5 bases). The V and J ends lost 2 bases and 2 bases respectively, with 9 bases between them. CDR3 length equals 14 residues. Looked up from germline, CDR1 is SNHLY and CDR2 is FYNNEI.

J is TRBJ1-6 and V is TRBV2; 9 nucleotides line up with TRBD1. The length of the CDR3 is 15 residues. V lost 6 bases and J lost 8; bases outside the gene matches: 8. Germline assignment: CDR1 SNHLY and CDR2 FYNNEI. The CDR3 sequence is CASRLTGGGDSPLHF. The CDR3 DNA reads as TGTGCCAGCAGACTAACAGGGGGCGGGGATTCACCCCTCCACTTT.

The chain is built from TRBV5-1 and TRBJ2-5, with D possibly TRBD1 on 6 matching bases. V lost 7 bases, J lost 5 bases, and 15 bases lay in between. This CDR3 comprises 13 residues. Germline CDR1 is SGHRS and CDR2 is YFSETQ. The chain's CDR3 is CASASGDWETQYF. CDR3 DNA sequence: TGCGCCAGCGCGTCAGGGGATTGGGAGACCCAGTACTTC. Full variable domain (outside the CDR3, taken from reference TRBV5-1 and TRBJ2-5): KAGVTQTPRYLIKTRGQQVTLSCSPISGHRSVSWYQQTPGQGLQFLFEYFSETQRNKGNFPGRFSGRQFSNSRSEMNVSTLELGDSALYLCASASGDWETQYFGPGTRLLVL.

CDR3 bases: TGTGCCAGCAGTCGACAGGGGGAGAACAATGAGCAGTTCTTC. Encoded protein: CASSRQGENNEQFF. The chain carries TRBV25-1 and TRBJ2-1; the match to TRBD1 covers 9 bases. The germline gives CDR1 MGHDK, CDR2 SYGVNS. The CDR3 contains 14 residues. The ends lost 5 bases at V and 5 bases at J; junction bases unmatched: 4. Supplemented by reference TRBV25-1 and TRBJ2-1, the full variable domain reads EADIYQTPRYLVIGTGKKITLECSQTMGHDKMYWYQQDPGMELHLIHYSYGVNSTEKGDLSSESTVSRIRTEHFPLTLESARPSHTSQYLCASSRQGENNEQFFGPGTRLTVL.

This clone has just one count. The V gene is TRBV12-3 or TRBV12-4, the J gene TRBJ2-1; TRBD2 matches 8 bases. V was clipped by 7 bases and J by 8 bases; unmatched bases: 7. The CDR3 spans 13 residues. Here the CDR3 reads CASKGSGMDEQFF. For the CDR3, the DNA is TGTGCCAGCAAGGGTAGCGGGATGGATGAGCAGTTCTTC.

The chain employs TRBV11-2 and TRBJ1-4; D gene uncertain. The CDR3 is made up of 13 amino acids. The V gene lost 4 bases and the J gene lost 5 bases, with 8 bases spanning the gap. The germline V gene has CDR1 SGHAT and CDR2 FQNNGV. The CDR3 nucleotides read TGTGCCAGCAGCTCCTATGAGAATGAAAAACTGTTTTTT. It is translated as CASSSYENEKLFF.

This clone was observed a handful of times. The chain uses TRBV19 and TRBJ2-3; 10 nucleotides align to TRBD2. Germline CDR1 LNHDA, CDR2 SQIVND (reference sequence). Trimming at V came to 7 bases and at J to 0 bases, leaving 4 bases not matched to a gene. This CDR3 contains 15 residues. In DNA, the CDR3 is TGTGCCAGTACCCAGACTAGCGGGAGCACAGATACGCAGTATTTT. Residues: CASTQTSGSTDTQYF.

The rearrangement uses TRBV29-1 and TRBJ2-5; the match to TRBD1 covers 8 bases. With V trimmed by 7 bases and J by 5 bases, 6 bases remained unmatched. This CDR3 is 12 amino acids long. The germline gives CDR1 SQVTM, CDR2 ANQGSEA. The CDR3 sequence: CSARQGWETQYF. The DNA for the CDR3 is TGCAGCGCCCGACAGGGGTGGGAGACCCAGTACTTC.

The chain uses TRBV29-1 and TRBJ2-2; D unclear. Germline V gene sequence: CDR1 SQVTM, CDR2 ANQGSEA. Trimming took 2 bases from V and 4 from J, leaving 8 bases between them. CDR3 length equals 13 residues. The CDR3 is CSVEPIGTGELFF. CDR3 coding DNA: TGCAGCGTTGAACCCATCGGCACCGGGGAGCTGTTTTTT.

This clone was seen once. DNA of the CDR3: TGTGCCAGCAGCCCAGGGGAGCAGCCCCAGCATTTT. Translating it yields CASSPGEQPQHF. The genes are TRBV12-3 or TRBV12-4 and TRBJ1-5, with D perhaps TRBD1 (6 bases). The CDR3 length is 12 residues. V lost 6 bases and J lost 7, with 10 bases in between.

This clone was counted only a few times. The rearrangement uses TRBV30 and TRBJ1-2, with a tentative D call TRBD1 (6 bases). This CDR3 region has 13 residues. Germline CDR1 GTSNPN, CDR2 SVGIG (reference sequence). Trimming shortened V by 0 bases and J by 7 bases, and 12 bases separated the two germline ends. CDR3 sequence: CAWSVQGMSGYTF. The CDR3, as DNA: TGTGCCTGGAGTGTACAGGGAATGAGTGGCTACACCTTC. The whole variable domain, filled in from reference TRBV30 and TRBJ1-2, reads SQTIHQWPATLVQPVGSPLSLECTVEGTSNPNLYWYRQAAGRGLQLLFYSVGIGQISSEVPQNLSASRPQDRQFILSSKKLLLSDSGFYLCAWSVQGMSGYTFGSGTRLTVV.

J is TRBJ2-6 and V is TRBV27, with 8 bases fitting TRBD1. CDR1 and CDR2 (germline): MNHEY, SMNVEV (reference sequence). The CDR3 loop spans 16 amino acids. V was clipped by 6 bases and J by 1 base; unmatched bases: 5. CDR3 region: CASSEYRGSGANVLTF. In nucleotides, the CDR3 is TGTGCCAGCAGCGAATACAGGGGGTCTGGGGCCAACGTCCTGACTTTC.

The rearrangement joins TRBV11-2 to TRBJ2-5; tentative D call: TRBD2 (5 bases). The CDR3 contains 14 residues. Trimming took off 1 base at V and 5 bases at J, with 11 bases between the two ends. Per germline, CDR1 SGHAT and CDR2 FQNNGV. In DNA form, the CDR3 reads TGTGCCAGCAGCTTAGTTGAGGGAGAGGAGACCCAGTACTTC. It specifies CASSLVEGEETQYF.

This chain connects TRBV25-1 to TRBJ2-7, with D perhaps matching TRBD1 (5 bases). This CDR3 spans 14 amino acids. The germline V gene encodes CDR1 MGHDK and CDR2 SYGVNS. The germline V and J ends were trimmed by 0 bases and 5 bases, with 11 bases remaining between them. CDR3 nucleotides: TGTGCCAGCAGTGAATATACAGGAGCCGACGAGCAGTACTTC. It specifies CASSEYTGADEQYF.

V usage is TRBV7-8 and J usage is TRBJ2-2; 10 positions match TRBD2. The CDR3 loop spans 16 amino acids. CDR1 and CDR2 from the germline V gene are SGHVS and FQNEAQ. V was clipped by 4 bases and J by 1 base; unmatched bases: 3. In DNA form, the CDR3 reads TGTGCCAGCAGCTCCCGGACTAGCGGGAACACCGGGGAGCTGTTTTTT. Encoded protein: CASSSRTSGNTGELFF.

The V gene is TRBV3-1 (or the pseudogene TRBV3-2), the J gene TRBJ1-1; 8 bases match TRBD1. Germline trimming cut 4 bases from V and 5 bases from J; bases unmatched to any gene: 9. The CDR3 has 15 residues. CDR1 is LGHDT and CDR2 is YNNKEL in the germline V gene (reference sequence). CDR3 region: CASSRIDRGRTEAFF. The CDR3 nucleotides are TGTGCCAGCAGCCGAATAGACAGGGGCAGGACTGAAGCTTTCTTT.

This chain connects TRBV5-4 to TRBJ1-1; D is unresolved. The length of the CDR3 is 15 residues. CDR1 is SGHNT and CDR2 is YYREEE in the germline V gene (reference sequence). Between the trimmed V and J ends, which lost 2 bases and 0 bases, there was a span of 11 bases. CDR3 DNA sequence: TGTGCCAGCAGCTTATCGAGAGGGATGAACACTGAAGCTTTCTTT. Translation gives CASSLSRGMNTEAFF.

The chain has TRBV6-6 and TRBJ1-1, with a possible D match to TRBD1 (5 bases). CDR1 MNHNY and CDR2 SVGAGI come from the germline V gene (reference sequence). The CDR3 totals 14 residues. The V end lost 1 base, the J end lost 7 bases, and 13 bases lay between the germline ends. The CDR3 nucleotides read TGTGCCAGCAGTTACTTGCAGGGTGTTGGTGAAGCTTTCTTT. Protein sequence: CASSYLQGVGEAFF.

CDR3 sequence: CASSLIQGERSTEAFF. Here the CDR3 DNA reads TGTGCCAGCAGCTTAATACAGGGGGAAAGAAGCACTGAAGCTTTCTTT. The rearrangement uses TRBV11-2 and TRBJ1-1, with 8 positions matching TRBD1. The V gene's germline CDR1 is SGHAT and CDR2 FQNNGV. The CDR3 sequence is 16 residues long. Trimming cost V 2 bases and J 4 bases; bases outside gene matches: 9.

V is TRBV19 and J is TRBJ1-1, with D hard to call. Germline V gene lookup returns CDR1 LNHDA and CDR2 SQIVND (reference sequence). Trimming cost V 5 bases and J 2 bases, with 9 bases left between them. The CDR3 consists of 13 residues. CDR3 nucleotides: TGTGCCAGTAGTGGAACAGCCAACACTGAAGCTTTCTTT. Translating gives CASSGTANTEAFF. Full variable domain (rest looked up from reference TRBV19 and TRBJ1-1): DGGITQSPKYLFRKEGQNVTLSCEQNLNHDAMYWYRQDPGQGLRLIYYSQIVNDFQKGDIAEGYSVSREKKESFPLTVTSAQKNPTAFYLCASSGTANTEAFFGQGTRLTVV.

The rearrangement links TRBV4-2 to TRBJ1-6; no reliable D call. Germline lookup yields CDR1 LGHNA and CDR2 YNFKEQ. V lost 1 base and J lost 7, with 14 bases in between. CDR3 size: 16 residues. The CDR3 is CASSQVESRLNSPLHF. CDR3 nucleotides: TGTGCCAGCAGCCAAGTGGAATCCAGGTTAAATTCACCCCTCCACTTT.

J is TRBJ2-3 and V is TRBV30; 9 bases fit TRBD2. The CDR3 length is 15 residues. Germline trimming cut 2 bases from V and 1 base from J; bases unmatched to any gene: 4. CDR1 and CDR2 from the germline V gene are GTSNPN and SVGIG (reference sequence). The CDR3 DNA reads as TGTGCCTGGAGTCGGACTAGCGCGGGCACAGATACGCAGTATTTT. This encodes CAWSRTSAGTDTQYF.

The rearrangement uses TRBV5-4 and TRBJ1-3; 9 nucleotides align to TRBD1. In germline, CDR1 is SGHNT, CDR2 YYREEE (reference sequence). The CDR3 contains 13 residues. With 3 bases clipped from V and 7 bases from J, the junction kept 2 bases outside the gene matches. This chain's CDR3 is CASSWGQGNTIYF. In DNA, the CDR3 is TGTGCCAGCAGCTGGGGACAGGGTAACACCATATATTTT. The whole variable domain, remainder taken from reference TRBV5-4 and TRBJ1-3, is ETGVTQSPTHLIKTRGQQVTLRCSSQSGHNTVSWYQQALGQGPQFIFQYYREEENGRGNFPPRFSGLQFPNYSSELNVNALELDDSALYLCASSWGQGNTIYFGEGSWLTVV.